These 28 T cell receptor beta chains were all obtained from the same sample, sequenced in a study of blood T cell repertoires in COVID-19. Libraries were prepared by immunoSEQ multiplex PCR; TCRdb keeps only in-frame clonotypes and omits some of them. Of 300,000 to 400,000 clones listed, approximately 86% are singletons. Sequencing was carried out using peripheral blood. These receptors were collected from a man aged 25 to 40 with COVID-19, enrolled during active disease.

This chain connects TRBV27 to TRBJ2-1, with 8 positions matching TRBD1. With V trimmed by 5 bases and J by 7 bases, 7 bases remained unmatched. Germline V gene data show CDR1 as MNHEY and CDR2 as SMNVEV (reference sequence). The CDR3 has 14 residues. For the CDR3, the DNA is TGTGCCAGCAGTGAACAGGGGGTTTTGAATGAGCAGTTCTTC. Translating gives CASSEQGVLNEQFF.

The chain employs TRBV3-1 (or the pseudogene TRBV3-2) and TRBJ1-6; a possible D gene is TRBD1 (6 bases). CDR1 LGHDT and CDR2 YNNKEL come from the germline V gene (reference sequence). Trimming stripped 0 bases from V and 4 bases from J, with 13 bases between. This CDR3 comprises 17 residues. The CDR3, as DNA: TGTGCCAGCAGCCAAGATGGCAACACAGGGTATAATTCACCCCTCCACTTT. This encodes CASSQDGNTGYNSPLHF.

The chain employs TRBV27 and TRBJ1-2, with 10 bases aligning to TRBD1. CDR3 length: 15 amino acids. CDR1 is MNHEY and CDR2 is SMNVEV in the germline V gene (reference sequence). Germline trimming cut 6 bases from V and 2 bases from J; bases unmatched to any gene: 6. CDR3 sequence: CASRAGTGENYGYTF. The CDR3 DNA follows: TGTGCCAGCAGAGCCGGGACAGGGGAAAACTATGGCTACACCTTC.

The DNA of the CDR3 is TGTGCCAGCAGCTTAATGGGACAGGGATTGTATGGCTACACCTTC. Translated, it gives CASSLMGQGLYGYTF. The rearrangement uses TRBV7-3 and TRBJ1-2; 9 positions agree with TRBD1. This CDR3 is built from 15 residues. Trimming removed 1 base from V and 5 bases from J; junction bases left unmatched: 5. Germline V gives CDR1 SGHTA, CDR2 FQGTGA. The complete variable domain, with remaining parts taken from reference TRBV7-3 and TRBJ1-2, reads GAGVSQTPSNKVTEKGKYVELRCDPISGHTALYWYRQSLGQGPEFLIYFQGTGAADDSGLPNDRFFAVRPEGSVSTLKIQRTERGDSAVYLCASSLMGQGLYGYTFGSGTRLTVV.

This clone was counted a few times. The CDR3 coding sequence is TGTGCCAGTAGGGGACAGGGTCCCGGGGAGCTGTTTTTT. Its protein product is CASRGQGPGELFF. V gene TRBV19 combines with J gene TRBJ2-2; 9 bases match TRBD1. The CDR3 totals 13 residues. Germline loops: CDR1 LNHDA, CDR2 SQIVND (reference sequence). Trimming took 6 bases from V and 6 from J; bases not matched to a gene: 2.

This rearrangement joins TRBV6-5 to TRBJ1-2; D gene ambiguous. Germline CDR1 reads MNHEY; CDR2 reads SVGAGI. The CDR3 runs to 12 residues. Between the trimmed V and J ends, which lost 8 bases and 4 bases, there was a span of 11 bases. The CDR3 sequence: CASGVDIYGYTF. DNA of the CDR3: TGTGCCAGCGGCGTAGACATCTATGGCTACACCTTC.

V is TRBV5-1 and J is TRBJ1-4; D might be TRBD1 (5 bases). V was pared by 4 bases and J by 6 bases, with 19 bases between. The length of the CDR3 is 16 residues. The germline gives CDR1 SGHRS, CDR2 YFSETQ. The CDR3 coding sequence is TGCGCCAGCAGCGGGGGGAGGGTCCCCGGAGATGAAAAACTGTTTTTT. Protein: CASSGGRVPGDEKLFF.

This chain connects TRBV4-2 to TRBJ2-4; 11 positions match TRBD2. Looked up from germline, CDR1 is LGHNA and CDR2 is YNFKEQ. The CDR3 covers 17 residues. Germline trimming cut 1 base from V and 4 bases from J; bases unmatched to any gene: 6. The CDR3 spells CASSQGEASGRKNIQYF. CDR3 coding DNA: TGTGCCAGCAGCCAAGGGGAGGCTAGCGGGAGGAAAAACATTCAGTACTTC.

The V and J genes are TRBV6-2 or TRBV6-3 and TRBJ2-1, with a tentative D call TRBD2 (5 bases). Germline CDR1 is MNHEY and CDR2 is SVGEGT. V gave up 0 bases and J gave up 1 base, with 16 bases separating them. The CDR3 contains 18 residues. The DNA of the CDR3 is TGTGCCAGCAGTTACTCGGGCGTGGGGAGTTTATCCTACAATGAGCAGTTCTTC. It yields the protein CASSYSGVGSLSYNEQFF.

This chain uses TRBV5-1 with TRBJ2-3; TRBD2 matches 11 bases. Germline V CDR1 and CDR2: SGHRS, YFSETQ. CDR3 length: 15 amino acids. Germline trimming cut 4 bases from V and 1 base from J; bases unmatched to any gene: 2. CDR3 protein: CASSPGLAGTDTQYF. The CDR3 region has the DNA TGCGCCAGCAGCCCGGGACTAGCGGGCACAGATACGCAGTATTTT.

This chain joins TRBV19 and TRBJ2-7; D is undetermined. V was shortened by 6 bases and J by 0 bases, with 9 bases between the two germline ends. Germline V lookup: CDR1 LNHDA, CDR2 SQIVND (reference sequence). This CDR3 is 13 amino acids long. Here the CDR3 DNA reads TGTGCCAGTAGGAGTCCTCTCTCCTACGAGCAGTACTTC. Protein sequence: CASRSPLSYEQYF. Together with reference TRBV19 and TRBJ2-7, the CDR3 gives the full variable domain: DGGITQSPKYLFRKEGQNVTLSCEQNLNHDAMYWYRQDPGQGLRLIYYSQIVNDFQKGDIAEGYSVSREKKESFPLTVTSAQKNPTAFYLCASRSPLSYEQYFGPGTRLTVT.

This chain links TRBV19 with TRBJ1-5; TRBD1 is a possible D gene (5 bases). The CDR3 runs to 14 residues. Trimming stripped 8 bases from V and 0 bases from J, with 11 bases between. CDR1 and CDR2 from the germline V gene are LNHDA and SQIVND (reference sequence). CDR3 sequence reads: CASCLGGSNQPQHF. The CDR3 DNA is TGTGCCAGTTGCTTGGGGGGTAGCAATCAGCCCCAGCATTTT.

This chain uses TRBV10-2 with TRBJ2-1; D may be TRBD2 (6 bases). The V end was cut by 6 bases, the J end by 12 bases, with 21 bases between. This CDR3 is built from 14 residues. Per germline, CDR1 WSHSY and CDR2 SAAADI. CDR3 sequence: CASRKTGPSEGQFF. The CDR3 nucleotides read TGCGCCAGCAGAAAAACGGGACCGTCGGAGGGGCAGTTCTTC.

J is TRBJ2-1 and V is TRBV4-1, with TRBD2 matching 7 bases. J lost 3 bases, V lost 0 bases, and 5 bases had no gene match. The CDR3 is 16 residues long. Germline-derived CDR1 and CDR2 are MGHRA and YSYEKL. The CDR3 protein is CASSQEPSSGYNEQFF. CDR3 nucleotide sequence: TGCGCCAGCAGCCAAGAACCCTCTAGCGGCTACAATGAGCAGTTCTTC.

The table lists this clone with a count of one. J is TRBJ2-2 and V is TRBV27, with D tentatively TRBD2 (6 bases). The CDR3 covers 14 residues. Germline V lookup: CDR1 MNHEY, CDR2 SMNVEV (reference sequence). The germline V and J ends were trimmed by 6 bases and 6 bases, with 14 bases remaining between them. The DNA for the CDR3 is TGTGCCAGCAGCCGGGAGATTAGCGCCGGGGAGCTGTTTTTT. This encodes CASSREISAGELFF.

V is TRBV28 and J is TRBJ1-6; TRBD1 might be the D (6 bases). The CDR3 covers 13 residues. V was shortened by 9 bases and J by 2 bases, with 8 bases between the two germline ends. Germline CDR1 is MDHEN and CDR2 is SYDVKM. CDR3 DNA: TGTGCCAGTCGGACAGCCTATAATTCACCCCTCCACTTT. Its translation: CASRTAYNSPLHF.

The rearrangement uses TRBV18 and TRBJ2-7, with 9 nucleotides matching TRBD1. V lost 3 bases and J lost 5; bases outside the gene matches: 8. CDR1 KGHSH and CDR2 LQKENI come from the germline V gene. CDR3 length: 15 residues. The CDR3 protein is CASSPPGQGPHEQYF. The CDR3 coding sequence is TGTGCCAGCTCACCTCCGGGACAGGGTCCCCACGAGCAGTACTTC.

The sample holds many counts of this clone. The chain combines TRBV7-6 with TRBJ2-7; D is possibly TRBD2 (5 bases). The CDR3 sequence is 14 residues long. Deletions cut 2 bases from V and 2 bases from J, with 10 bases between. Germline V gene lookup returns CDR1 SGHVS and CDR2 FNYEAQ. The CDR3 nucleotides are TGTGCCAGCAGCTTACAGACGGGAACCTACGAGCAGTACTTC. Encoded protein: CASSLQTGTYEQYF.

This chain links TRBV5-4 with TRBJ1-5; possible D gene TRBD1, 5 bases. Germline-derived CDR1 and CDR2 are SGHNT and YYREEE (reference sequence). The length of the CDR3 is 16 residues. Trimming pared 1 base from V and 1 base from J, leaving 12 bases between. The CDR3 DNA is TGTGCCAGCAGCTTGAATCCAGGGCTGAGCAATCAGCCCCAGCATTTT. Its translation is CASSLNPGLSNQPQHF.

The count of this clone is one. The chain joins TRBV3-1 (or the pseudogene TRBV3-2) to TRBJ1-2; TRBD1 matches 7 bases. Trimming removed 3 bases from V and 4 bases from J; junction bases left unmatched: 2. Germline CDR1 and CDR2: LGHDT and YNNKEL (reference sequence). The CDR3 is 13 amino acids. The DNA of the CDR3 is TGTGCCAGCAGCCAGGCAGGGGGCTATGGCTACACCTTC. It is translated as CASSQAGGYGYTF.

V and J are TRBV7-2 and TRBJ1-5; possibly TRBD1 for D (6 bases). CDR1 is SGHTA and CDR2 is FQGNSA in the germline V gene. The CDR3 covers 15 residues. V lost 5 bases, J lost 3 bases, and 14 bases lay in between. The CDR3 coding sequence is TGTGCCAGCAGCGTGACCCGGGACAACAATCAGCCCCAGCATTTT. It is translated as CASSVTRDNNQPQHF.

This chain links TRBV4-3 with TRBJ2-3, with 9 bases aligning to TRBD2. CDR1 and CDR2 from the germline V gene are LGHNA and YSLEER. The V gene end was trimmed by 6 bases and the J gene end by 4 bases; junction bases not matched to a gene: 8. CDR3 length: 15 residues. This chain's CDR3 is CASRRLADRPDTQYF. Written as DNA, the CDR3 is TGCGCCAGCAGGCGACTAGCGGACCGTCCAGATACGCAGTATTTT.

This clone came up once. The genes are TRBV24-1 and TRBJ2-1; 14 bases line up with TRBD2. Germline values: CDR1 KGHDR, CDR2 SFDVKD. There are 15 residues in the CDR3. With V trimmed by 4 bases and J by 15 bases, 10 bases remained unmatched. This CDR3 is CATSDSGLAGVDLFF. In DNA, the CDR3 is TGTGCCACCAGTGACTCGGGACTAGCGGGAGTGGATTTGTTCTTC.

The V and J genes are TRBV5-8 and TRBJ2-3; perhaps TRBD1 as D (6 bases). V was cut by 0 bases and J by 10 bases, with 12 bases left in between. The germline CDR1 and CDR2 sequences are SGHTS and YDEGEE. The CDR3 contains 13 residues. CDR3 region: CASSLEEAGAQYF. DNA of the CDR3: TGTGCCAGCAGCTTGGAGGAGGCAGGGGCGCAGTATTTT.

This clone was picked up one time. The chain couples TRBV6-6 to TRBJ2-3, with 8 bases identical to TRBD2. The ends lost 2 bases at V and 5 bases at J; junction bases unmatched: 3. This CDR3 comprises 14 residues. Germline values: CDR1 MNHNY, CDR2 SVGAGI (reference sequence). As DNA, the CDR3 is TGTGCCAGCAGTTACCCGGGAGGGATAGATACGCAGTATTTT. Its protein product is CASSYPGGIDTQYF.

The chain couples TRBV11-2 to TRBJ1-2, with D maybe TRBD1 (5 bases). Germline V gene sequence: CDR1 SGHAT, CDR2 FQNNGV. Trimming shortened V by 0 bases and J by 0 bases, and 11 bases separated the two germline ends. The CDR3 runs to 16 residues. The CDR3 bases are TGTGCCAGCAGCTTAGACGGGGGAGATTCTAACTATGGCTACACCTTC. This gives the protein CASSLDGGDSNYGYTF.

This clone has just one count. The genes are TRBV24-1 and TRBJ2-7, with 9 bases that match TRBD1. The junction had 5 bases not matched to a gene; V was cut back by 1 base and J by 5 bases. The CDR3 covers 15 residues. Germline V gene sequence: CDR1 KGHDR, CDR2 SFDVKD. Written as DNA, the CDR3 is TGTGCCACCAGTGATTTTGGGGGACAGGGTAACGAGCAGTACTTC. Encoded protein: CATSDFGGQGNEQYF.

This sequence joins TRBV5-1 and TRBJ2-5, with 10 bases fitting TRBD2. From germline, CDR1 is SGHRS and CDR2 YFSETQ. J lost 5 bases, V lost 0 bases, and 7 bases had no gene match. There are 16 residues in the CDR3. CDR3 sequence reads: CASSLGLAGVGETQYF. The CDR3 DNA is TGCGCCAGCAGCTTGGGTCTAGCGGGAGTGGGTGAGACCCAGTACTTC.